A single sample gave rise to the 20 T cell receptor beta chains below, sequenced in a study of identifying expanded T cells in peripheral blood. The data were produced by immunoSEQ multiplex PCR, yet TCRdb's version contains in-frame clones alone and is incomplete. This sample has some 100,000 clones; over 70% occur once, and the top ten carry 5.5% to 6.5%. The sequenced material came from blood. These receptors were obtained from a person between 18 and 70 years old in good health.

The chain couples TRBV27 to TRBJ2-3, with D unclear. CDR3 length: 13 amino acids. V shed 5 bases and J shed 6 bases, with 12 bases lying between them. Germline-derived CDR1 and CDR2 are MNHEY and SMNVEV (reference sequence). CDR3 sequence: CASSQPPTDTQYF. CDR3 in DNA: TGTGCCAGCAGTCAGCCCCCCACGGATACGCAGTATTTT.

J is TRBJ2-2 and V is TRBV19, with D possibly TRBD2 on 6 matching bases. The CDR3 runs 15 residues. CDR1 is LNHDA, CDR2 SQIVND, per germline (reference sequence). Trimming took off 1 base at V and 5 bases at J, with 11 bases between the two ends. The CDR3 region has the DNA TGTGCCAGTAGTATAGCGGGGGTGAAAACCGGGGAGCTGTTTTTT. This gives the protein CASSIAGVKTGELFF.

CDR3 protein: CATSQPMHEQFF. CDR3 DNA: TGTGCCACCAGCCAACCTATGCATGAGCAGTTCTTC. The rearrangement joins TRBV15 to TRBJ2-1; D is uncertain. CDR1 LNHNV and CDR2 YYDKDF come from the germline V gene (reference sequence). Trimming pared 5 bases from V and 8 bases from J, leaving 10 bases between. The length of the CDR3 is 12 residues.

The gene calls are TRBV18 and TRBJ1-1; 8 nucleotides line up with TRBD1. V dropped 5 bases and J dropped 1; count of bases not matched to a gene: 3. Germline CDR1 and CDR2: KGHSH and LQKENI. The CDR3 spans 14 residues. The CDR3 nucleotides read TGTGCCAGCTCAGCGGGACAGGCGAACACTGAAGCTTTCTTT. Its protein product is CASSAGQANTEAFF.

The CDR3 loop is CASSYSPLGQPQHF. CDR3 in DNA: TGTGCCAGCAGTTACTCGCCATTGGGTCAGCCCCAGCATTTT. The rearrangement joins TRBV6-5 to TRBJ1-5; D remains unclear. Germline V lookup: CDR1 MNHEY, CDR2 SVGAGI. The CDR3 length is 14 residues. V lost 0 bases and J lost 6, with 9 bases in between.

V is TRBV4-1 and J is TRBJ1-5; D gene uncertain. Looked up from germline, CDR1 is MGHRA and CDR2 is YSYEKL. V dropped 0 bases and J dropped 9 bases, with 12 bases sitting between them. This CDR3 region has 14 residues. CDR3 residues: CASSQETASGPQHF. CDR3 DNA sequence: TGCGCCAGCAGCCAAGAGACTGCTTCCGGGCCCCAGCATTTT.

The chain has TRBV6-5 and TRBJ2-5, with 12 bases lining up with TRBD2. V was pared by 2 bases and J by 6 bases, with 7 bases of the junction left unmatched. The CDR3 is made up of 16 amino acids. The germline CDR1 and CDR2 sequences are MNHEY and SVGAGI. The DNA for the CDR3 is TGTGCCAGCAGTTACACGGGACTAGCGGGTGTAAAGACCCAGTACTTC. Its translation: CASSYTGLAGVKTQYF.

The chain recombines TRBV12-5 with TRBJ1-5, with 8 bases matching TRBD1. The CDR3 covers 19 residues. Trimming at V came to 0 bases and at J to 0 bases, leaving 10 bases not matched to a gene. Germline V gene sequence: CDR1 LGHNT, CDR2 FRNRAP. The CDR3 loop is CASGLVRAGGLYSNQPQHF. The CDR3 bases are TGTGCTAGTGGTTTGGTTAGGGCAGGGGGCCTTTATAGCAATCAGCCCCAGCATTTT.

This CDR3 reads CAWSLWAGGNTIYF. Written as DNA, the CDR3 is TGTGCCTGGAGTCTTTGGGCAGGGGGAAACACCATATATTTT. This chain joins TRBV30 and TRBJ1-3; weak D call: TRBD1 (5 bases). V was trimmed by 2 bases and J by 4 bases, leaving 12 bases between them. The CDR3 is 14 residues long. Germline V gives CDR1 GTSNPN, CDR2 SVGIG (reference sequence). Based on the CDR3 plus reference TRBV30 and TRBJ1-3, the full variable domain is SQTIHQWPATLVQPVGSPLSLECTVEGTSNPNLYWYRQAAGRGLQLLFYSVGIGQISSEVPQNLSASRPQDRQFILSSKKLLLSDSGFYLCAWSLWAGGNTIYFGEGSWLTVV.

This rearrangement joins TRBV30 to TRBJ1-5; a possible D gene is TRBD1 (6 bases). Per germline, CDR1 GTSNPN and CDR2 SVGIG (reference sequence). The V end lost 4 bases, the J end lost 5 bases, and 18 bases lay between the germline ends. The CDR3 consists of 15 residues. This CDR3 is CAWKLGGAGDQPQHF. CDR3 nucleotides: TGTGCCTGGAAGTTAGGGGGGGCAGGAGATCAGCCCCAGCATTTT.

This chain links TRBV10-3 with TRBJ1-3; D unclear. This CDR3 has 15 amino acids. V was clipped by 2 bases and J by 4 bases, with 12 bases between them. From germline, CDR1 is ENHRY and CDR2 SYGVKD. CDR3: CAISERHSTGNTIYF. CDR3 sequence (DNA): TGTGCCATCAGTGAGAGGCACAGCACCGGAAACACCATATATTTT.

CDR3 amino acids: CASSKVPGSRIASGSAYEQYF. The CDR3 region has the DNA TGTGCCAGCAGCAAAGTCCCAGGAAGCCGCATCGCTAGCGGGAGTGCTTACGAGCAGTACTTC. The V gene is TRBV21-1, the J gene TRBJ2-7; TRBD2 was called by the table and not checked on the DNA. TRBV21-1 is classified as a pseudogene. There are 21 residues in the CDR3.

This clone was observed a single time. The chain carries TRBV27 and TRBJ2-6; D may be TRBD1 (5 bases). The CDR3 runs 16 residues. The V gene's germline CDR1 is MNHEY and CDR2 SMNVEV (reference sequence). V was cut by 5 bases and J by 2 bases, with 13 bases left in between. The CDR3 bases are TGTGCCAGCAGTCCTCGGACGGACACTGGGGCCAACGTCCTGACTTTC. This codes for CASSPRTDTGANVLTF.

The CDR3 region has the DNA TGCGCCAGCAGCCTTAGCTCGGGGTACAATGAGCAGTTCTTC. Translation gives CASSLSSGYNEQFF. The J gene is TRBJ2-1, the V gene TRBV5-1; maybe TRBD2 (5 bases). Germline V gene data show CDR1 as SGHRS and CDR2 as YFSETQ. V lost 4 bases to trimming and J lost 4 bases, with 12 bases between them. The CDR3 extends over 14 amino acids.

CDR3 nucleotide sequence: TGCGCCAGCAGCTCGGACAGGGAGTTGCCTAACTATGGCTACACCTTC. It is translated as CASSSDRELPNYGYTF. The chain couples TRBV5-1 to TRBJ1-2; the match to TRBD1 covers 8 bases. The J segment lost 0 bases and the V segment lost 3 bases, leaving 7 bases of the junction unmatched. From germline, CDR1 is SGHRS and CDR2 YFSETQ. The CDR3 sequence is 16 residues long.

The chain recombines TRBV5-1 with TRBJ1-2; possible D gene TRBD1, 6 bases. The CDR3 contains 14 residues. Germline V gene lookup returns CDR1 SGHRS and CDR2 YFSETQ. V was pared by 4 bases and J by 1 base, with 11 bases between. CDR3 DNA: TGCGCCAGCAGCCTTCGGACAGATAACTATGGCTACACCTTC. Its translation: CASSLRTDNYGYTF.

The chain recombines TRBV7-2 with TRBJ1-2; D is perhaps TRBD1 (6 bases). The CDR3 runs 13 residues. Between the trimmed V and J ends, which lost 5 bases and 8 bases, there was a span of 15 bases. Per germline, CDR1 SGHTA and CDR2 FQGNSA. CDR3 amino acids: CASSPRTVEGYTF. CDR3 DNA sequence: TGTGCCAGCAGCCCCCGGACAGTAGAAGGCTACACCTTC.

This chain joins TRBV4-3 and TRBJ2-1; D not resolved. Germline assignment: CDR1 LGHNA and CDR2 YSLEER. This CDR3 comprises 17 residues. Trimming removed 0 bases from V and 3 bases from J, with 15 bases in between. The CDR3 protein is CASSQDRGPGVYNEQFF. Here the CDR3 DNA reads TGCGCCAGCAGCCAAGATCGAGGTCCAGGAGTCTACAATGAGCAGTTCTTC.

The genes are TRBV5-1 and TRBJ2-7, with 9 positions matching TRBD1. The CDR3 is 17 residues long. From germline, CDR1 is SGHRS and CDR2 YFSETQ. V shed 1 base, J shed 5 bases, and the junction held 13 bases outside the gene matches. The CDR3: CASSLPFRDRVYHEQYF. CDR3 in DNA: TGCGCCAGCAGCTTGCCCTTCCGGGACAGGGTATACCACGAGCAGTACTTC.

V is TRBV7-3 and J is TRBJ2-5; D is perhaps TRBD2 (5 bases). The CDR3 runs to 13 residues. CDR1 and CDR2 (germline): SGHTA, FQGTGA. The V and J ends lost 5 bases and 5 bases respectively, with 12 bases between them. CDR3 sequence: CASSPTRLETQYF. In DNA form, the CDR3 reads TGTGCCAGCAGCCCCACTAGGTTGGAGACCCAGTACTTC.